These 12 T cell receptor beta chains were sequenced from one sample in a study of T cell repertoires in cytomegalovirus infection. Their target antigens are unknown. TCRdb ran MiXCR on the reads and lists one entry per CDR3 protein. The sample holds roughly 920,000 distinct CDR3 sequences, around 30% seen once. The sequencing here drew on cultured CD8+ T cells from PBMCs, taken from culture after CMV antigen stimulation. These receptors originate from a human donor in good health (CMV status not recorded). Some clones in this sample may be carry-over from other donors' samples.

V is TRBV12-3 or TRBV12-4 and J is TRBJ2-7, with D possibly being TRBD2 (6 bases). This CDR3 region has 16 residues. The V gene lost 5 bases and the J gene lost 5 bases, with 22 bases spanning the gap. The CDR3 here is CASSPPSGTGVNEQYF. CDR3 coding DNA: TGTGCCAGCAGTCCGCCTTCAGGGACGGGGGTGAACGAGCAGTACTTC.

V usage is TRBV27 and J usage is TRBJ2-3; TRBD1 is a possible D gene (6 bases). Trimming took 1 base from V and 3 from J, leaving 8 bases between them. This CDR3 is 14 amino acids long. Per the germline V gene, CDR1 is MNHEY and CDR2 is SMNVEV (reference sequence). In nucleotides, the CDR3 is TGTGCCAGCAGTTTATACCAGGGGACAGATACGCAGTATTTT. It encodes CASSLYQGTDTQYF.

The V call is TRBV5-6, the J call TRBJ1-6; a possible D gene is TRBD1 (5 bases). The CDR3 contains 14 residues. Trimming stripped 0 bases from V and 11 bases from J, with 12 bases between. CDR1 SGHDT and CDR2 YYEEEE come from the germline V gene. CDR3 nucleotide sequence: TGTGCCAGCAGCTTGGGGGGGTACGAGGCACCCCTCCACTTT. Amino acid sequence: CASSLGGYEAPLHF.

V is TRBV11-2 and J is TRBJ2-3; 12 bases match TRBD1. V lost 4 bases and J lost 5; bases outside the gene matches: 7. Germline V gene sequence: CDR1 SGHAT, CDR2 FQNNGV. The CDR3 is made up of 16 amino acids. The CDR3 DNA follows: TGTGCCAGCAGCTACATCGGGACAGGGGGCAGAGATACGCAGTATTTT. Translated, it gives CASSYIGTGGRDTQYF.

The CDR3 bases are TGTGCTAGTGGTTTGCAGGACAATGAGCAGTTCTTC. This encodes CASGLQDNEQFF. This chain connects TRBV12-5 to TRBJ2-1, with unresolved D. CDR1 is LGHNT and CDR2 is FRNRAP in the germline V gene. The CDR3 is made up of 12 amino acids. The ends were cut back, 2 bases at V and 5 bases at J, with 4 bases in the middle.

The chain employs TRBV4-3 and TRBJ1-5, with D perhaps TRBD1 (6 bases). Between the trimmed V and J ends, which lost 0 bases and 5 bases, there was a span of 14 bases. The germline V gene has CDR1 LGHNA and CDR2 YSLEER. This CDR3 has 16 amino acids. The CDR3 sequence is CASSQDPGTPYQPQHF. The CDR3 nucleotides read TGCGCCAGCAGCCAAGATCCCGGGACACCCTATCAGCCCCAGCATTTT.

This clonotype was detected ten times or more. The chain uses TRBV7-9 and TRBJ2-7; TRBD2 is a possible D gene (6 bases). The V and J ends lost 5 bases and 4 bases respectively, with 18 bases between them. Germline V gene lookup returns CDR1 SEHNR and CDR2 FQNEAQ (reference sequence). The CDR3 extends over 15 amino acids. The CDR3 sequence: CASSATDGAGYEQYV. CDR3 sequence (DNA): TGTGCCAGCAGCGCCACGGACGGGGCGGGGTACGAGCAGTACGTC.

At least ten counts were recorded for this clonotype. V usage is TRBV7-8 and J usage is TRBJ2-5, with unresolved D. This CDR3 has 15 residues. Trimming took 1 base from V and 5 from J, leaving 14 bases between them. Germline CDR1 SGHVS, CDR2 FQNEAQ. This CDR3 is CASSLGPGLGETQYF. The CDR3 bases are TGTGCCAGCAGCTTAGGGCCAGGTCTAGGGGAGACCCAGTACTTC.

In this sample, this clonotype turned up a few times. CDR3 DNA sequence: TGTGCCAGCAGTGACTGGGCTAACAATGAGCAGTTCTTC. It is translated as CASSDWANNEQFF. This chain connects TRBV6-4 to TRBJ2-1, with D unclear. CDR3 length equals 13 residues. The germline gives CDR1 MRHNA, CDR2 SNTAGT. V gave up 1 base and J gave up 5 bases, with 6 bases separating them.

This chain uses TRBV7-9 with TRBJ2-7; 7 nucleotides agree with TRBD1. The CDR3 runs 16 residues. The germline gives CDR1 SEHNR, CDR2 FQNEAQ (reference sequence). The ends lost 5 bases at V and 1 base at J; junction bases unmatched: 11. The CDR3 coding sequence is TGTGCCAGCAGCGACTCCGGGACAGAGAAATCCTACGAGCAGTACGTC. Translating gives CASSDSGTEKSYEQYV.

The CDR3 here is CASSLARNREQFF. In DNA, the CDR3 is TGCGCCAGCAGCTTGGCTAGAAACCGTGAGCAGTTCTTC. The rearrangement uses TRBV5-1 and TRBJ2-1; D is undetermined. The length of the CDR3 is 13 residues. V was pared by 0 bases and J by 9 bases, with 10 bases between. Germline assignment: CDR1 SGHRS and CDR2 YFSETQ.

The chain combines TRBV5-4 with TRBJ1-2; 7 positions agree with TRBD1. Germline CDR1 is SGHNT and CDR2 is YYREEE (reference sequence). Trimming at V came to 3 bases and at J to 5 bases, leaving 4 bases not matched to a gene. This CDR3 region has 13 residues. The CDR3 DNA sequence: TGTGCCAGCAGCTACACAGGGGAATATGGCTACACCTTC. Amino acids: CASSYTGEYGYTF.